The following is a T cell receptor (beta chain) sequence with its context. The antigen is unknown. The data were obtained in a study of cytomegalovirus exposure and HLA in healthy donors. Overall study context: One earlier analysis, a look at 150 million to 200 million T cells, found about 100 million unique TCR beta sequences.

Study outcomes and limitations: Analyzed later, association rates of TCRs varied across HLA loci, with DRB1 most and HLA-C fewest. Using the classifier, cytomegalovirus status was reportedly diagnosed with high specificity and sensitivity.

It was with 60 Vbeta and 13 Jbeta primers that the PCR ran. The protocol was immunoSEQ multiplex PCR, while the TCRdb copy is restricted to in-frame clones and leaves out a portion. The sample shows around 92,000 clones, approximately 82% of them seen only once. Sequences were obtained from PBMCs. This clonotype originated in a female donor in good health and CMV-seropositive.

The CDR3 region is CASSQDGAGSSYEQYF. The CDR3 DNA reads TGCGCCAGCAGCCAAGACGGGGCGGGGTCCTCCTACGAGCAGTACTTC. The rearrangement uses TRBV4-1 and TRBJ2-7, with a weak D call TRBD2 (6 bases). Trimming took 0 bases from V and 0 from J, leaving 12 bases between them. Germline V gives CDR1 MGHRA, CDR2 YSYEKL. The CDR3 contains 16 residues.